The sequence of this TCR beta chain was determined in a study of siplizumab effects on memory and regulatory T cells. Trimming removed 3 bases from V and 2 bases from J, with 14 bases in between. This CDR3 spans 15 amino acids. The germline V gene encodes CDR1 MDHEN and CDR2 SYDVKM. Repertoires were generated with immunoSEQ multiplex PCR, while TCRdb's copy carries only in-frame clones and drops some. The sample lists approximately 94,000 clones, about 94% occurring once. The specimen sequenced was non-Treg CD4+ T cells sorted from blood. This TCR came from a human donor in good health. The V gene is TRBV28, the J gene TRBJ2-7; D is possibly TRBD2 (6 bases). CDR3: CASSFGGTSTYEQYF. The CDR3, as DNA: TGTGCCAGCAGTTTTGGCGGGACCTCTACCTACGAGCAGTACTTC.